The present T cell receptor beta chain was sequenced within a study of esophageal squamous cell carcinoma under preoperative chemotherapy. Study-wide background: Both tumor-infiltrating lymphocytes and peripheral blood T cells were profiled.

Of note for this clonotype: Its antigen remains unidentified.

Time point described: before preoperative PTX-NDP chemotherapy. Patients received paclitaxel-nedaplatin as preoperative chemotherapy before surgery. Each CDR3 protein is one row after TCRdb ran MiXCR on the PCR reads. Of tens of thousands of distinct CDR3 sequences in the sample, roughly 52% are singletons; the top ten hold roughly 12%. Study-wide results and limits: After treatment, tumor-infiltrating lymphocytes apparently came partly from blood T cells. After chemotherapy, TCR diversity rose significantly in peripheral T cells but not in tumor-infiltrating lymphocytes.

The sample was collected from a patient given preoperative chemotherapy. This clonotype was obtained from a human donor with esophageal squamous cell carcinoma. The donor label of this sample is uncertain.

The CDR3: CASSLDITRAHAEKLFF. As DNA, the CDR3 is TGTGCCAGCAGCTTAGATATAACCAGGGCACATGCAGAGAAGCTGTTTTTT. The chain recombines TRBV7-6 with TRBJ2-2; D might be TRBD1 (5 bases). In germline, CDR1 is SGHVS, CDR2 FNYEAQ. The V end lost 1 base, the J end lost 12 bases, and 24 bases lay between the germline ends. The CDR3 sequence is 17 residues long.